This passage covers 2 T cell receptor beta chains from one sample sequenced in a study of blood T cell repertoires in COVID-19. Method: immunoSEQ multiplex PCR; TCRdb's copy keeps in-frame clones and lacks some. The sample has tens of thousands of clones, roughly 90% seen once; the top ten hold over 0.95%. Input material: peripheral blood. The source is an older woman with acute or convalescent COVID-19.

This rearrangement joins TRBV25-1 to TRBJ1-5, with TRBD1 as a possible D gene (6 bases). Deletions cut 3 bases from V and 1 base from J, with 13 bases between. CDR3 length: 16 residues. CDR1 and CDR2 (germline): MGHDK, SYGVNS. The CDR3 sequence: CASSELTGPSNQPQHF. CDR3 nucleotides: TGTGCCAGCAGTGAGTTGACAGGCCCCAGCAATCAGCCCCAGCATTTT.

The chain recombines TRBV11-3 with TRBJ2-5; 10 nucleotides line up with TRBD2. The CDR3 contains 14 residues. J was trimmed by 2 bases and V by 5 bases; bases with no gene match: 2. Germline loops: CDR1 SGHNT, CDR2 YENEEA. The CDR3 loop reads CASSQAGGQETQYF. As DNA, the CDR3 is TGTGCCAGCAGCCAAGCGGGGGGGCAAGAGACCCAGTACTTC.